This passage covers 30 T cell receptor beta chains from one sample sequenced in a study of B cell selection in AIRE deficiency. The regulatory T cell sort gate was CD4+CD25hiCD127low/negative. Profiled with immunoSEQ multiplex PCR; TCRdb holds only in-frame clones, not every one. The table lists tens of thousands of clones, 80% to 95% of them singletons. Sequencing was carried out using CD4+CD25+ Tregs sorted from PBMCs. The source of these receptors is a human donor in good health.

V is TRBV19 and J is TRBJ1-1; D unresolved. CDR1 is LNHDA, CDR2 SQIVND, per germline (reference sequence). This CDR3 has 13 amino acids. The V end was cut by 3 bases, the J end by 1 base, with 6 bases between. The CDR3 DNA sequence: TGTGCCAGTAGTATTTCGCCGAACACTGAAGCTTTCTTT. It codes for CASSISPNTEAFF. The full variable domain, completed using reference TRBV19 and TRBJ1-1, is DGGITQSPKYLFRKEGQNVTLSCEQNLNHDAMYWYRQDPGQGLRLIYYSQIVNDFQKGDIAEGYSVSREKKESFPLTVTSAQKNPTAFYLCASSISPNTEAFFGQGTRLTVV.

This chain uses TRBV5-5 with TRBJ2-7, with D perhaps matching TRBD1 (7 bases). The CDR3 is 16 amino acids. V was clipped by 4 bases and J by 5 bases, with 22 bases between them. Germline-derived CDR1 and CDR2 are SGHKS and YYEKEE (reference sequence). CDR3 sequence reads: CASSQGDFPRDHEQYF. The CDR3 bases are TGTGCCAGCAGCCAGGGGGACTTTCCAAGGGACCACGAGCAGTACTTC.

This clone has a handful of counts. The chain has TRBV6-1 and TRBJ2-1; D might be TRBD2 (5 bases). The CDR3 totals 15 residues. Germline CDR1 and CDR2: MNHNS and SASEGT. Trimming left V 2 bases short and J 5 bases short, with 13 bases between. The CDR3 protein is CASSELAGRDNEQFF. The CDR3 nucleotides read TGTGCCAGCAGTGAACTAGCTGGACGGGACAATGAGCAGTTCTTC.

V gene TRBV21-1 combines with J gene TRBJ2-7; TRBD2 is the table's D call, not checked against the DNA. TRBV21-1 is noted as a pseudogene. CDR3 length: 15 amino acids. DNA for the CDR3: TGTGCCAGCAGCAAAGATCCTAGCGGGATCTTCGAGCAGTACTTC. Translating it yields CASSKDPSGIFEQYF.

The chain is built from TRBV6-1 and TRBJ1-5, with TRBD1 matching over 8 bases. This CDR3 spans 15 amino acids. Trimming removed 6 bases from V and 2 bases from J; junction bases left unmatched: 6. CDR1 MNHNS and CDR2 SASEGT come from the germline V gene. The CDR3 nucleotides are TGTGCCAGCAGCCCGACAGGGGCCCGCAATCAGCCCCAGCATTTT. This encodes CASSPTGARNQPQHF.

The rearrangement uses TRBV2 and TRBJ2-7; D gene uncertain. Germline assignment: CDR1 SNHLY and CDR2 FYNNEI. The V gene lost 2 bases and the J gene lost 1 base, with 6 bases spanning the gap. The CDR3 length is 13 residues. The CDR3, as DNA: TGTGCCAGCAGTGAACGCGCGTCCTACGAGCAGTACTTC. Protein: CASSERASYEQYF.

The chain joins TRBV2 to TRBJ2-1; D is uncertain. The length of the CDR3 is 15 residues. Germline V gene data show CDR1 as SNHLY and CDR2 as FYNNEI. Between the trimmed V and J ends, which lost 3 bases and 1 base, there was a span of 10 bases. The CDR3 coding sequence is TGTGCCAGCAGTGACCGGACCTATTCCTACAATGAGCAGTTCTTC. This codes for CASSDRTYSYNEQFF.

The rearrangement uses TRBV15 and TRBJ1-1; 10 bases are a match to TRBD1. V lost 0 bases, J lost 5 bases, and 9 bases stayed unmatched. Germline V gives CDR1 LNHNV, CDR2 YYDKDF (reference sequence). CDR3 length: 17 residues. The CDR3 protein is CATSREWGTGARTEAFF. The CDR3, as DNA: TGTGCCACCAGCAGAGAGTGGGGGACAGGGGCGAGGACTGAAGCTTTCTTT.

V and J are TRBV7-9 and TRBJ1-2; no firm D call. The CDR3 is made up of 13 amino acids. The V gene's germline CDR1 is SEHNR and CDR2 FQNEAQ (reference sequence). V lost 1 base, J lost 3 bases, and 6 bases lay in between. The CDR3 sequence: CASSLGADYGYTF. The CDR3 DNA follows: TGTGCCAGCAGCTTAGGGGCAGACTATGGCTACACCTTC.

The chain combines TRBV10-3 with TRBJ1-1, with 8 bases lining up with TRBD1. The junction had 12 bases not matched to a gene; V was cut back by 2 bases and J by 10 bases. This CDR3 has 15 residues. Germline CDR1 is ENHRY and CDR2 is SYGVKD. CDR3 bases: TGTGCCATCAGTGAGCCGGAAGGACAGGGTAAACGAGCTTTCTTT. Translating it yields CAISEPEGQGKRAFF.

The chain is built from TRBV6-5 and TRBJ2-7; TRBD2 aligns across 10 bases. The CDR3 is 15 residues long. The germline V gene encodes CDR1 MNHEY and CDR2 SVGAGI. V dropped 8 bases and J dropped 0; count of bases not matched to a gene: 7. The CDR3 protein is CASHGGLAYSYEQYF. As DNA, the CDR3 is TGTGCCAGCCACGGGGGACTAGCGTACTCCTACGAGCAGTACTTC.

The chain uses TRBV11-2 and TRBJ1-6; a weak D match, TRBD1 (6 bases). Trimming shortened V by 1 base and J by 0 bases, and 13 bases separated the two germline ends. Germline V gene lookup returns CDR1 SGHAT and CDR2 FQNNGV. The CDR3 covers 18 residues. This chain's CDR3 is CASSLVSGVSSYNSPLHF. In DNA form, the CDR3 reads TGTGCCAGCAGCTTAGTATCAGGGGTCAGCTCCTATAATTCACCCCTCCACTTT.

V usage is TRBV6-1 and J usage is TRBJ2-7; 14 bases are shared with TRBD2. This CDR3 region has 15 residues. Germline-derived CDR1 and CDR2 are MNHNS and SASEGT. V dropped 8 bases and J dropped 4; count of bases not matched to a gene: 7. The CDR3 nucleotides are TGTGCCAGCTGGTGGACTAGCGGGGGGATATACGAGCAGTACTTC. It codes for CASWWTSGGIYEQYF.

In regard to this clone: The junction does not match germline at one end; this may be a read error. The sample contains more than one DNA sequence encoding this CDR3. The rearrangement joins TRBV7-9 to TRBJ1-4, with D possibly being TRBD1 (5 bases). Germline CDR1 is SEHNR and CDR2 is FQNEAQ (reference sequence). This CDR3 region has 15 residues. The CDR3 DNA reads as TGCGCCAGCAGCTTAATCAGGGCCCTTAATGAAAAACTGTTTTTT. Translation gives CASSLIRALNEKLFF.

This chain links TRBV5-1 with TRBJ2-7; D perhaps matches TRBD2 (6 bases). The CDR3 loop spans 12 amino acids. The V end was cut by 4 bases, the J end by 6 bases, with 11 bases between. Germline-derived CDR1 and CDR2 are SGHRS and YFSETQ. In DNA form, the CDR3 reads TGCGCCAGCAGCGTACTAGCTGGCGAGCAGTACTTC. This translates into CASSVLAGEQYF.

This chain links TRBV27 with TRBJ1-6, with D possibly TRBD1 on 5 matching bases. Deletions cut 6 bases from V and 5 bases from J, with 14 bases between. Germline values: CDR1 MNHEY, CDR2 SMNVEV (reference sequence). The CDR3 is made up of 15 amino acids. CDR3 sequence reads: CASRTVGVDNSPLHF. CDR3 DNA sequence: TGTGCCAGCAGGACAGTAGGGGTTGATAATTCACCCCTCCACTTT.

The chain uses TRBV7-2 and TRBJ2-5; perhaps D is TRBD1 or TRBD2 (6 bases each). Germline V lookup: CDR1 SGHTA, CDR2 FQGNSA. V lost 0 bases to trimming and J lost 11 bases, with 13 bases between them. The CDR3 has 13 residues. CDR3 coding DNA: TGTGCCAGCAGCTTAGCCACAGGGAGGTGGCAGTACTTC. This encodes CASSLATGRWQYF.

Remarks on this clone: The sample contains more than one DNA sequence encoding this CDR3. The V and J genes are TRBV28 and TRBJ1-4; D gene ambiguous. This CDR3 contains 14 residues. Germline V gene lookup returns CDR1 MDHEN and CDR2 SYDVKM. V gave up 5 bases and J gave up 10 bases, with 17 bases separating them. The CDR3 sequence: CASSAGTLGGKLFF. CDR3 bases: TGTGCCAGCAGTGCGGGCACCCTAGGAGGAAAACTGTTTTTT.

The chain couples TRBV2 to TRBJ1-5, with 12 bases lining up with TRBD1. The CDR3 runs 17 residues. Germline values: CDR1 SNHLY, CDR2 FYNNEI. V lost 7 bases and J lost 0; bases outside the gene matches: 7. CDR3 sequence reads: CASKEGQGARSNQPQHF. The DNA of the CDR3 is TGTGCCAGCAAGGAGGGACAGGGGGCGCGTAGCAATCAGCCCCAGCATTTT.

The chain uses TRBV30 and TRBJ2-2; no firm D call. The CDR3 covers 15 residues. From germline, CDR1 is GTSNPN and CDR2 SVGIG (reference sequence). Trimming removed 2 bases at V and 3 bases at J, with 13 bases between. The CDR3 bases are TGTGCCTGGAGTCTCCGGCTGGCAGACACCGGGGAGCTGTTTTTT. Translation: CAWSLRLADTGELFF.

The CDR3 nucleotides are TGTGCCAGCAGCTTCGGAGGCTTCTCTGGAAACACCATATATTTT. It codes for CASSFGGFSGNTIYF. V is TRBV5-5 and J is TRBJ1-3, with no clear D. The length of the CDR3 is 15 residues. Germline values: CDR1 SGHKS, CDR2 YYEKEE (reference sequence). Trimming cost V 2 bases and J 0 bases, with 9 bases left between them.

The CDR3 here is CASSLSGGSGETQYF. As DNA, the CDR3 is TGTGCCAGCAGTTTATCTGGGGGCTCGGGGGAGACCCAGTACTTC. The chain recombines TRBV27 with TRBJ2-5; D is perhaps TRBD1 (6 bases). CDR1 is MNHEY, CDR2 SMNVEV, per germline (reference sequence). The CDR3 covers 15 residues. Trimming stripped 0 bases from V and 5 bases from J, with 13 bases between.

The gene calls are TRBV18 and TRBJ2-1; D is possibly TRBD2 (7 bases). CDR3 size: 16 residues. Germline CDR1 is KGHSH and CDR2 is LQKENI. V gave up 5 bases and J gave up 0 bases, with 14 bases separating them. The DNA for the CDR3 is TGTGCCAGCTCATCAGGGGCGGGGGACTCCTACAATGAGCAGTTCTTC. Protein sequence: CASSSGAGDSYNEQFF.

V and J are TRBV5-1 and TRBJ2-3; 7 bases are shared with TRBD2. After removal of 4 bases from V and 0 bases from J, the junction contained 8 bases not matched to a gene. The CDR3 length is 16 residues. Per germline, CDR1 SGHRS and CDR2 YFSETQ. The CDR3 nucleotides read TGCGCCAGCAGCCCGTCGACTAGCTTTAGCACAGATACGCAGTATTTT. Translated: CASSPSTSFSTDTQYF.

Remarks on this clone: One junction end disagrees with the germline gene, perhaps due to a read error. This chain connects TRBV10-3 to TRBJ2-7; D is uncertain. From germline, CDR1 is ENHRY and CDR2 SYGVKD. This CDR3 contains 13 residues. CDR3 sequence: CASSEALSYEQYF. The CDR3 DNA reads as TGTGCCAGCAGTGAAGCCCTCTCCTACGAGCAGTACTTC.

V usage is TRBV5-8 and J usage is TRBJ2-3; 7 positions agree with TRBD1. The CDR3 is 13 residues long. The germline V gene has CDR1 SGHTS and CDR2 YDEGEE. V shed 5 bases, J shed 6 bases, and the junction held 6 bases outside the gene matches. The CDR3 is CASRSGTADTQYF. The CDR3, as DNA: TGTGCCAGCAGGTCGGGGACAGCCGATACGCAGTATTTT.

The genes are TRBV25-1 and TRBJ1-1, with D perhaps TRBD1 (6 bases). CDR3 size: 15 residues. Germline V lookup: CDR1 MGHDK, CDR2 SYGVNS. Trimming took 1 base from V and 5 from J, leaving 14 bases between them. Here the CDR3 reads CASSEWGARGTEAFF. In DNA, the CDR3 is TGTGCCAGCAGTGAATGGGGGGCGCGGGGAACTGAAGCTTTCTTT.

The chain combines TRBV7-9 with TRBJ1-2, with a weak D call TRBD1 (5 bases). V lost 0 bases and J lost 6, with 23 bases in between. Germline V gene data show CDR1 as SEHNR and CDR2 as FQNEAQ (reference sequence). The CDR3 consists of 18 residues. CDR3 bases: TGTGCCAGCAGCTTAGCGGCCCTATCGTTCAGGGACGGTAATGGCTACACCTTC. Translating gives CASSLAALSFRDGNGYTF.

The rearrangement links TRBV10-3 to TRBJ1-5, with 7 bases lining up with TRBD1. The V and J ends lost 0 bases and 6 bases, in that order; junction bases with no gene match: 5. Germline CDR1 ENHRY, CDR2 SYGVKD. The CDR3 extends over 15 amino acids. The CDR3 reads CAISESTGVVQPQHF. CDR3 sequence (DNA): TGTGCCATCAGTGAGTCCACAGGGGTGGTTCAGCCCCAGCATTTT.

V usage is TRBV10-1 and J usage is TRBJ2-5; D remains unclear. The CDR3 is 11 residues long. Trimming removed 6 bases from V and 5 bases from J, with 7 bases in between. The V gene's germline CDR1 is WNHNN and CDR2 SYGVQD (reference sequence). The CDR3 region is CASRANETQYF. Here the CDR3 DNA reads TGCGCCAGCAGAGCCAATGAGACCCAGTACTTC.